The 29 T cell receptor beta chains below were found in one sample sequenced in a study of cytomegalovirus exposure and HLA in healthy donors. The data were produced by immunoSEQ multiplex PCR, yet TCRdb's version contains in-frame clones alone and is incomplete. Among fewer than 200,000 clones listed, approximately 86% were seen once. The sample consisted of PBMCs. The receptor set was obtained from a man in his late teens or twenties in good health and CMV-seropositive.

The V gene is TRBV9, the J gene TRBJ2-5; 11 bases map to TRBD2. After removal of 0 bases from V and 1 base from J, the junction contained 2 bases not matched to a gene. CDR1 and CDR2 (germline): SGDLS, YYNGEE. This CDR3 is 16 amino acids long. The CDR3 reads CASSVGLAGPQETQYF. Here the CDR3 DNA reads TGTGCCAGCAGCGTAGGACTAGCGGGGCCCCAAGAGACCCAGTACTTC.

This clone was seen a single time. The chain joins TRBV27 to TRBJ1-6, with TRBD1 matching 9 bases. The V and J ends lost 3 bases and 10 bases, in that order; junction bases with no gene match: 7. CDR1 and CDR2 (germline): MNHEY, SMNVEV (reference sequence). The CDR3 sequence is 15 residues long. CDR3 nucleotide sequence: TGTGCCAGCAGTTTCTCCGGGACAGGGATATCACCCCTCCACTTT. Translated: CASSFSGTGISPLHF.

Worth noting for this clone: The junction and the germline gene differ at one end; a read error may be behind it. CDR3 protein: CASSQEPGTGGYEQYF. The DNA of the CDR3 is TGCGCCAGCAGCCAAGAGCCCGGCACCGGGGGCTACGAGCAGTACTTC. This chain uses TRBV7-9 with TRBJ2-7, with TRBD2 as a possible D gene (6 bases). CDR3 length: 16 residues. Germline V gene data show CDR1 as SEHNR and CDR2 as FQNEAQ (reference sequence). Using reference TRBV7-9 and TRBJ2-7 for the parts outside the CDR3, the full variable domain is DTGVSQNPRHKITKRGQNVTFRCDPISEHNRLYWYRQTLGQGPEFLTYFQNEAQLEKSRLLSDRFSAERPKGSFSTLEIQRTEQGDSAMYLCASSQEPGTGGYEQYFGPGTRLTVT.

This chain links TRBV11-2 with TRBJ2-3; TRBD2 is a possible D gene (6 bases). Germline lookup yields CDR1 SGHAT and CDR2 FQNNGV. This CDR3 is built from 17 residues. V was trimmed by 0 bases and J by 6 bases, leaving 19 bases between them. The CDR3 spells CASSLDIPGDGGDTQYF. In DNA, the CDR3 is TGTGCCAGCAGCTTAGATATTCCGGGGGATGGGGGGGATACGCAGTATTTT. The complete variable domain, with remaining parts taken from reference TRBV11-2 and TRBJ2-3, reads EAGVAQSPRYKIIEKRQSVAFWCNPISGHATLYWYQQILGQGPKLLIQFQNNGVVDDSQLPKDRFSAERLKGVDSTLKIQPAKLEDSAVYLCASSLDIPGDGGDTQYFGPGTRLTVL.

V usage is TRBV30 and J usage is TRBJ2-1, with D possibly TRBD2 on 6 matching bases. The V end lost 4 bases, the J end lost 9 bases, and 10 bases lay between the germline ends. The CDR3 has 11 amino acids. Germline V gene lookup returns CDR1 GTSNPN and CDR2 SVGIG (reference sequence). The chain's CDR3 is CAWTLGGEQFF. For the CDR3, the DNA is TGTGCCTGGACCCTGGGGGGTGAGCAGTTCTTC.

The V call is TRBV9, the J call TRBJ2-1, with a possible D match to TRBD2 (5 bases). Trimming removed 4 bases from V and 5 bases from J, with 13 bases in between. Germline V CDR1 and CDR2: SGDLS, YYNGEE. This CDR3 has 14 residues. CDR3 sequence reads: CASSPSRRDNEQFF. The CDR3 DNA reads TGTGCCAGCAGCCCTAGCAGACGAGACAATGAGCAGTTCTTC.

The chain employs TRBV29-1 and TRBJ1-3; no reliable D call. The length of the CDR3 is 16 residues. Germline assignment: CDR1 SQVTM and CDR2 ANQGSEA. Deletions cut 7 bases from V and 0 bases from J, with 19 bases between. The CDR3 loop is CSGTDGKDLSGNTIYF. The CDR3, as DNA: TGCAGCGGTACGGACGGGAAAGACCTCTCTGGAAACACCATATATTTT.

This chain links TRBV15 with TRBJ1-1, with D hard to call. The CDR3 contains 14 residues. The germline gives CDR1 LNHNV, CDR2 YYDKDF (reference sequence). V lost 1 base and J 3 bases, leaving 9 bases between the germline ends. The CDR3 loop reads CATSRAAEYTEAFF. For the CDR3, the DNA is TGTGCCACCAGCAGAGCTGCTGAGTACACTGAAGCTTTCTTT.

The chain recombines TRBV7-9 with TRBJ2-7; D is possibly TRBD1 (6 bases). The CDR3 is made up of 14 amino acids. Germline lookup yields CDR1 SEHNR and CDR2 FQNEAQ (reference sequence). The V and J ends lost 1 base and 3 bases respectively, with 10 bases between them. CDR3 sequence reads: CASSLEGVNYEQYF. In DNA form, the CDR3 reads TGTGCCAGCAGCTTAGAGGGGGTTAACTACGAGCAGTACTTC.

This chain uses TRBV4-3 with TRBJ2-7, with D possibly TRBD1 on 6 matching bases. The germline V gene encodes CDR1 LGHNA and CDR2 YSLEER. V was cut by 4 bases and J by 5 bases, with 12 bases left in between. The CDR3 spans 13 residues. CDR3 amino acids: CASSRYRENEQYF. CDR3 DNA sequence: TGCGCCAGCAGCCGATACAGGGAGAACGAGCAGTACTTC.

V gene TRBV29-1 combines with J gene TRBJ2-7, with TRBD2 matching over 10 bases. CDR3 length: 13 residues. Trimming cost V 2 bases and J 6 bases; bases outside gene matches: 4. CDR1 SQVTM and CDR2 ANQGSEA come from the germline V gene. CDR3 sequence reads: CSVELAGVAEQYF. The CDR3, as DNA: TGCAGCGTTGAACTAGCGGGGGTGGCCGAGCAGTACTTC.

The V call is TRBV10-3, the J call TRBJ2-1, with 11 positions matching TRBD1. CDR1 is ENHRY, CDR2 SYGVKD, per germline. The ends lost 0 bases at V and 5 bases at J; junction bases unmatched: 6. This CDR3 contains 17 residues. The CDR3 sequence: CAISESGGTGGNNEQFF. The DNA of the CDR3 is TGTGCCATCAGTGAGTCGGGGGGGACAGGGGGAAACAATGAGCAGTTCTTC.

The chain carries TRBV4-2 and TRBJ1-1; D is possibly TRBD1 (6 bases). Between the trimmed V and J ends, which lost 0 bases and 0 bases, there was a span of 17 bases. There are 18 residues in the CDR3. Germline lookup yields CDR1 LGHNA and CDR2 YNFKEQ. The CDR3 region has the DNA TGTGCCAGCAGCCAAGATCCCCCACAGGGATTCATGAACACTGAAGCTTTCTTT. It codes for CASSQDPPQGFMNTEAFF.

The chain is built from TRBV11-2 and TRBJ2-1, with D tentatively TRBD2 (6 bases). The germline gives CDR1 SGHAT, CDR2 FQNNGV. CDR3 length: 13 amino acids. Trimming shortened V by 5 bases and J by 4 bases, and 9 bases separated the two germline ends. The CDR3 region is CASSPGTYNEQFF. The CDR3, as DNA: TGTGCCAGCAGCCCCGGGACTTACAATGAGCAGTTCTTC. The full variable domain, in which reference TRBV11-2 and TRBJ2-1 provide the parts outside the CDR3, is EAGVAQSPRYKIIEKRQSVAFWCNPISGHATLYWYQQILGQGPKLLIQFQNNGVVDDSQLPKDRFSAERLKGVDSTLKIQPAKLEDSAVYLCASSPGTYNEQFFGPGTRLTVL.

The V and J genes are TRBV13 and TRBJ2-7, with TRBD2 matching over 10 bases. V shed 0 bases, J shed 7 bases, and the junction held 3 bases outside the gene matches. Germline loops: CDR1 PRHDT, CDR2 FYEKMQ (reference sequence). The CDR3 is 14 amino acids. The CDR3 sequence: CASSLGLAGREQYF. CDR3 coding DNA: TGTGCCAGCAGCTTAGGACTAGCGGGGAGGGAGCAGTACTTC.

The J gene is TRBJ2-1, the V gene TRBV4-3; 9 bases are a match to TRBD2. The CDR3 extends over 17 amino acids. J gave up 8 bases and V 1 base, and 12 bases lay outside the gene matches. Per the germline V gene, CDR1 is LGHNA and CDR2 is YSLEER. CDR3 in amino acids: CASSQALSGSGTYEQFF. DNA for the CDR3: TGCGCCAGCAGCCAAGCCCTTAGCGGGAGTGGAACATATGAGCAGTTCTTC.

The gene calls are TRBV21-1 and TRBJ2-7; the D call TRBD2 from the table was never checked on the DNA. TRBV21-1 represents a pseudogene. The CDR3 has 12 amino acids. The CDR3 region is CASPRGTDEQYF. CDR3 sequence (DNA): TGTGCCAGCCCCCGCGGGACGGACGAGCAGTACTTC.

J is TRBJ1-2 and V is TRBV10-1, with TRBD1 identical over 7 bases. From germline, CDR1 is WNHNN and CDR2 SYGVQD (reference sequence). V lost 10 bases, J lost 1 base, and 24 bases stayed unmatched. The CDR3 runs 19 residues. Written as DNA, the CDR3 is TGCGCCAACCCTCCTGAACGGGACAGCGCAAAAGAGGGTAACTATGGCTACACCTTC. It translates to CANPPERDSAKEGNYGYTF.

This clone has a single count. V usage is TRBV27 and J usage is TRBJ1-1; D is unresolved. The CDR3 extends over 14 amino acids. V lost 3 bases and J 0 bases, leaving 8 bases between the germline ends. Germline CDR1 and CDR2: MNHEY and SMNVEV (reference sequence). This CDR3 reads CASSFLHMNTEAFF. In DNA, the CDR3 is TGTGCCAGCAGTTTCTTGCACATGAACACTGAAGCTTTCTTT.

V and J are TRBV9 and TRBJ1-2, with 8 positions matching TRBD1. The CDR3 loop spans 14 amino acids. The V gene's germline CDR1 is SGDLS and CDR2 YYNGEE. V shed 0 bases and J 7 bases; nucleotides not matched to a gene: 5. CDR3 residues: CASSVDAGGTGYTF. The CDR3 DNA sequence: TGTGCCAGCAGCGTAGACGCAGGGGGCACTGGCTACACCTTC.

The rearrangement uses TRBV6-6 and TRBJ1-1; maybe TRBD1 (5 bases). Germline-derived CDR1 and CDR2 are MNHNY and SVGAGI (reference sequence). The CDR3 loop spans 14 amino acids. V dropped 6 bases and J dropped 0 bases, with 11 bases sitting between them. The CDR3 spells CASSRGVLNTEAFF. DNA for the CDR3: TGTGCCAGCAGCCGGGGGGTCCTGAACACTGAAGCTTTCTTT.

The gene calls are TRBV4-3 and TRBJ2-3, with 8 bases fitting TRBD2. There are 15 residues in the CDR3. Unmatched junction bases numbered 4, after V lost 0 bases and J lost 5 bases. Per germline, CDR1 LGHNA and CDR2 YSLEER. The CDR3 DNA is TGCGCCAGCAGCCAAGATGCTAGCGGGTTAGATACGCAGTATTTT. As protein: CASSQDASGLDTQYF.

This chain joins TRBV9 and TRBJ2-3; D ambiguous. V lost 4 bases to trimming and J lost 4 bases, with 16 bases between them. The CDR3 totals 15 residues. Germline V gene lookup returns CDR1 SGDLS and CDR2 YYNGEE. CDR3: CASSLGSSSADTQYF. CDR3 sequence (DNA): TGTGCCAGCAGCCTTGGGTCGAGCAGCGCAGATACGCAGTATTTT.

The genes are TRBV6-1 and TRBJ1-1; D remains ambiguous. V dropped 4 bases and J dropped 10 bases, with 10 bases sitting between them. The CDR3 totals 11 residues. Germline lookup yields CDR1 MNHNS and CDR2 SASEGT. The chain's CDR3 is CASSVSRRAFF. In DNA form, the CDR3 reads TGTGCCAGCAGTGTTAGCCGGCGAGCTTTCTTT.

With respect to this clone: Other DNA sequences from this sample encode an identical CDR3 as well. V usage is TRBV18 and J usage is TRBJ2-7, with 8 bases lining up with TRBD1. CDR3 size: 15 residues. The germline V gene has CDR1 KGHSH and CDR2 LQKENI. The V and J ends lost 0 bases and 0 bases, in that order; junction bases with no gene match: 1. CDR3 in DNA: TGTGCCAGCTCACCACCCGGACAGGGCTCCTACGAGCAGTACTTC. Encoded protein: CASSPPGQGSYEQYF.

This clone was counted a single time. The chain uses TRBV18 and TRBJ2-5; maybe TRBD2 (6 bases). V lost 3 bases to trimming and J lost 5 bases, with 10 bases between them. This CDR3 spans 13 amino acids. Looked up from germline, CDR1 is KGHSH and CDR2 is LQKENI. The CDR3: CASSPRRAETQYF. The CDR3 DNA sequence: TGTGCCAGCTCACCGAGGAGGGCGGAGACCCAGTACTTC.

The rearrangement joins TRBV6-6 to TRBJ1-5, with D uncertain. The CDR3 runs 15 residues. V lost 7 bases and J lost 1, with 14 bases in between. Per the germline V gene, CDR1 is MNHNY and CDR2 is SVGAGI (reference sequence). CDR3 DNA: TGTGCCAGCACGCTTTGGGCCAGGAGCAATCAGCCCCAGCATTTT. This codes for CASTLWARSNQPQHF.

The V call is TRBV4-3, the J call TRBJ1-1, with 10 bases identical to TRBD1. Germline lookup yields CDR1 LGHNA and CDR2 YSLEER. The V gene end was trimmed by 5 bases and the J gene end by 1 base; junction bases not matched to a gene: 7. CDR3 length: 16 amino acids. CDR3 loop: CASSTRQGAWNTEAFF. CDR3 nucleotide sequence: TGCGCCAGCAGCACTCGACAGGGGGCTTGGAACACTGAAGCTTTCTTT.

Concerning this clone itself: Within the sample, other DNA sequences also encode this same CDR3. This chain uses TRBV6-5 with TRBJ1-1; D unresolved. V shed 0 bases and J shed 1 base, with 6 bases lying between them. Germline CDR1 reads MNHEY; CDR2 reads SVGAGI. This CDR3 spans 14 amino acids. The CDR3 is CASSYSYGNTEAFF. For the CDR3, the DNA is TGTGCCAGCAGTTACTCGTACGGGAACACTGAAGCTTTCTTT.